The T cell receptor (beta chain) described here comes from a study of blood T cell repertoires in COVID-19. In the study overall: Sources were T cells, B-cell-depleted T cells, or PBMCs; the material itself was cDNA or gDNA.

Patients at the Seattle site were enrolled during active infection and followed longitudinally. Authors' analysis steps: Estimation of nucleated cell counts was performed using reference gene primer amplification. Only in-frame clones appear in the TCRdb table, and some are missing; sequencing was by immunoSEQ multiplex PCR. The DNA gave D and trimming, while V, J and clone size come from that table. The repertoire includes around 80,000 clones, 65% to 85% of them detected once, and 9.5% to 15% sits in the top ten. Germline CDR1 reads SGHRS; CDR2 reads YFSETQ. V lost 4 bases and J lost 5; bases outside the gene matches: 6. The CDR3 is made up of 15 amino acids.

The sequencing input was peripheral blood. V usage is TRBV5-1 and J usage is TRBJ2-3, with 11 positions matching TRBD2. The receptor comes from a man between 45 and 60 years old with COVID-19, enrolled during active disease. The CDR3 reads CASSMVGTSGDTQYF. The CDR3 nucleotides read TGCGCCAGCAGCATGGTCGGGACTAGCGGAGATACGCAGTATTTT.